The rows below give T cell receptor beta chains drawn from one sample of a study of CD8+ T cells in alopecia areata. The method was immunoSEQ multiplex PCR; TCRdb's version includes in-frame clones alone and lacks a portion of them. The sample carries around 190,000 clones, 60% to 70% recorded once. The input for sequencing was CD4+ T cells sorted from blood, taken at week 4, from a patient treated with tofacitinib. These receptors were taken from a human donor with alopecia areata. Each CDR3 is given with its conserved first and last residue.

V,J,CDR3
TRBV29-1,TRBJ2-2,CSARAGTGSIGELFF
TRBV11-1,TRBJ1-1,CASSLDTEAFF
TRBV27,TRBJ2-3,CASSSDHRADTQYF
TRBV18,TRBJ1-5,CASSPYGLGSYSNQPQHF
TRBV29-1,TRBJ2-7,CSVTSGRAYEQYF
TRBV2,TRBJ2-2,CASSEARAGELFF
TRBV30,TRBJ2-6,CAWSVGRAGANVLTF
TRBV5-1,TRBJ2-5,CASSPGGGETQYF
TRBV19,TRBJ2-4,CASSILDRRDIQYF
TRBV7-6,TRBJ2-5,CASSSFGQGAGVGKETQYF
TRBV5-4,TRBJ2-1,CASSLGQGAYNEQFF
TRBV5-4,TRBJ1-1,CASSLADTEAFF
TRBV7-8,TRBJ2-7,CASSLGDFAYEQYF
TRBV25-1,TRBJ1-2,CASSGNVVLRGGYTF
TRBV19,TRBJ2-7,CASSSLQGGEQYF
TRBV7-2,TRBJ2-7,CASSLTGREEQYF
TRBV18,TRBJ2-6,CASSEGSGANVLTF
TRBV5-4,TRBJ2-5,CASSFGQRGNQETQYF
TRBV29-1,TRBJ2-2,CSVARTSGRASFDGELFF
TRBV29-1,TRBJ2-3,CSVLWRVAQYF
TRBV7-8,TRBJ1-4,CASKRPNEKLFF
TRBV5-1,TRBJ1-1,CASSVVWDRGTEAFF
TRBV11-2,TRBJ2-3,CASSIDRGGTDTQYF
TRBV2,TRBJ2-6,CASSGPGTGANVLTF
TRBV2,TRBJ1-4,CASTLLRTATNEKLFF
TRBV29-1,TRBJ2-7,CSVGGGSYEQYF
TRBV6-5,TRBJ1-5,CASSPNRGSNQPQHF
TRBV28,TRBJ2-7,CASSDKLGKGSYEQYF
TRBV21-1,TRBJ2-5,CASSGDPQETQYF
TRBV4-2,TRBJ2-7,CASSQDYQGKSHEQYF
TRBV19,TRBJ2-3,CASSRTDTQYF
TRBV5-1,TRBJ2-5,CASSLGLVQETQYF
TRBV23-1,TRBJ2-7,CASSPGSVREQYF
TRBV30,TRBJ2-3,CAWGSGNTQYF
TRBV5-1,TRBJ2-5,CASSRNSGTQETQYF
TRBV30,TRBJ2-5,CAWSRLKETQYF
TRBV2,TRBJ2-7,CASRLGLAEQYF
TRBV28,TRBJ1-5,CASSQGIAQPQHF
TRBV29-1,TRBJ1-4,CSADAGQGEKLFF
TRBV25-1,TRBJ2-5,CASSPTTSIAETQYF
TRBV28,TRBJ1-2,CASRNRQRHYGYTF
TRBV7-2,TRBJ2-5,CASSPLLETQYF
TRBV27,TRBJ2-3,CASSAEADPDTQYF
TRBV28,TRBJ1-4,CASSLTRRKLFF
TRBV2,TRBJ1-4,CASSSNEKLFF
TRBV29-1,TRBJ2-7,CSVTMSHEQYF
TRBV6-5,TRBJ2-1,CAISGRAGAVYEQFF
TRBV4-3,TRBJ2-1,CASSSEGGEQFF
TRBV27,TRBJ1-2,CASSRTGIHHYGYTF
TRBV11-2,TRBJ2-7,CASSFPGQIYEQYF
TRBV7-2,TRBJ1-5,CASSLAGGGNQPQHF
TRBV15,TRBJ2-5,CATSTLGRTSGRETQYF
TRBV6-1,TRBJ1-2,CASSEAPGPANYGYTF
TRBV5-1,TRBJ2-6,CASSLGDKSSGANVLTF